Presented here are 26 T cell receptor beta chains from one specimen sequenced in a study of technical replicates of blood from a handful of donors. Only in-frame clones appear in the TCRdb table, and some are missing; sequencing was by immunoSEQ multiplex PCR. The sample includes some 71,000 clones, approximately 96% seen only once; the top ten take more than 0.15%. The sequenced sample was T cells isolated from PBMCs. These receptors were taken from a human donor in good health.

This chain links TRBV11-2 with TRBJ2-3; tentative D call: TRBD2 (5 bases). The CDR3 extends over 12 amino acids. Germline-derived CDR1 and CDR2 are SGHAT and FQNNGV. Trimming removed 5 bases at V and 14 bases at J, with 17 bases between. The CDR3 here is CASSPPQDSPYF. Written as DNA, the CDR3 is TGTGCCAGCAGCCCTCCCCAGGACTCCCCGTATTTT.

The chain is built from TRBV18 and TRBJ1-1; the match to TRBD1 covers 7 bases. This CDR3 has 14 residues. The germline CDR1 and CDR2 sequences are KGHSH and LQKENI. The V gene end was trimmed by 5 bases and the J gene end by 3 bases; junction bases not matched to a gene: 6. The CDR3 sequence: CASSVDRVYTEAFF. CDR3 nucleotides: TGTGCCAGCTCAGTCGACAGGGTTTACACTGAAGCTTTCTTT.

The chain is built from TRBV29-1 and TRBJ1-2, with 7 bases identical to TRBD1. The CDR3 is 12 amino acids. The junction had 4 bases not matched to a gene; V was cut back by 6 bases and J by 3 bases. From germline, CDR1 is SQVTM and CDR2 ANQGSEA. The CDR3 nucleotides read TGCAGCGTAGGACAGGAGGACTATGGCTACACCTTC. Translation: CSVGQEDYGYTF.

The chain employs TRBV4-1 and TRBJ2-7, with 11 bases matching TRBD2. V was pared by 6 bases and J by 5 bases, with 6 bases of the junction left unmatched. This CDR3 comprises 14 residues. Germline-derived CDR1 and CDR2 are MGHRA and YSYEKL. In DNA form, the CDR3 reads TGCGCCAGCAGGGTACTAGCGGGAGTGGACGAGCAGTACTTC. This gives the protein CASRVLAGVDEQYF.

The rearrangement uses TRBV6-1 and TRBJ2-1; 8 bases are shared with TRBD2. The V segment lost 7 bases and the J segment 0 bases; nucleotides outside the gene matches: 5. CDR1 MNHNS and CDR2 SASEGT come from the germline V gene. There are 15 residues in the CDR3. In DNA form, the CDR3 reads TGTGCCAGCAAGCTAGCGGGTCGCTCCTACAATGAGCAGTTCTTC. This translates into CASKLAGRSYNEQFF.

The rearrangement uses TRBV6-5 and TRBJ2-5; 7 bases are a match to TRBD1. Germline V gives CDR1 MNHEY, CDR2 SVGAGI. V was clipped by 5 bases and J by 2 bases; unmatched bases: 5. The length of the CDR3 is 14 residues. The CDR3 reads CASSPRDSQETQYF. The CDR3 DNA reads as TGTGCCAGCAGTCCTCGGGACAGTCAAGAGACCCAGTACTTC.

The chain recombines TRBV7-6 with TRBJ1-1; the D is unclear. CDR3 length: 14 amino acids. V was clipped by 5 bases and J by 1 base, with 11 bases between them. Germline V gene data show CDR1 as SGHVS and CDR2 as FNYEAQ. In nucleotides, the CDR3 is TGTGCCAGCAGCCTTCGTTCAGGGAACACTGAAGCTTTCTTT. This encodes CASSLRSGNTEAFF.

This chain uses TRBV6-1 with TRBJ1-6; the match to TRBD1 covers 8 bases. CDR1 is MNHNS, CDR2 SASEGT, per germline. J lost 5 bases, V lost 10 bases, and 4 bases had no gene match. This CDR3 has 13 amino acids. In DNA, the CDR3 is TGTGCCACCCAGGACAGGGATAATTCACCCCTCCACTTT. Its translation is CATQDRDNSPLHF.

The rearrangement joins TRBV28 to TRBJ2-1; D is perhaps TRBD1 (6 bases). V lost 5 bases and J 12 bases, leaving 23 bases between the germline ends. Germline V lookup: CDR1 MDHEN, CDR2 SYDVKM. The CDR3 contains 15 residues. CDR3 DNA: TGTGCCAGCAGTCCACAGGGTTTGGCCCTTTTTGGGCAGTTCTTC. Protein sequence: CASSPQGLALFGQFF.

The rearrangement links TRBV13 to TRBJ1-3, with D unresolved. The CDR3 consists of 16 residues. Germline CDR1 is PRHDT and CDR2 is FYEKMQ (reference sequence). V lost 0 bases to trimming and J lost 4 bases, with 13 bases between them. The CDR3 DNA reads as TGTGCCAGCAGCTTAGGCCTCGGGGTTTCAGGAAACACCATATATTTT. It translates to CASSLGLGVSGNTIYF.

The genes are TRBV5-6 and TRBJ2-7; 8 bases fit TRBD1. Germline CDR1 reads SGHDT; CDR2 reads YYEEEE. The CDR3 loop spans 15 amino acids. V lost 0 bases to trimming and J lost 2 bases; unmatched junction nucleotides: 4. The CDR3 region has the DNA TGTGCCAGCAGCTTGGCTTTGACAGGGGCCTACGAGCAGTACTTC. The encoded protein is CASSLALTGAYEQYF. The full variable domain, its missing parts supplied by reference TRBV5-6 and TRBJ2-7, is DAGVTQSPTHLIKTRGQQVTLRCSPKSGHDTVSWYQQALGQGPQFIFQYYEEEERQRGNFPDRFSGHQFPNYSSELNVNALLLGDSALYLCASSLALTGAYEQYFGPGTRLTVT.

DNA for the CDR3: TGTGCCAGCTCACTCGGCCACTTTGACAGAGACACCGGGGAGCTGTTTTTT. It specifies CASSLGHFDRDTGELFF. V is TRBV18 and J is TRBJ2-2; D possibly corresponds to TRBD1 (5 bases). CDR1 KGHSH and CDR2 LQKENI come from the germline V gene. Trimming took 4 bases from V and 3 from J, leaving 18 bases between them. The CDR3 contains 17 residues.

DNA for the CDR3: TGTGCCAGCGGCGGACAGGACGGCACCTTC. It codes for CASGGQDGTF. V and J are TRBV19 and TRBJ1-2, with 7 positions matching TRBD1. V lost 9 bases to trimming and J lost 13 bases; unmatched junction nucleotides: 8. In germline, CDR1 is LNHDA, CDR2 SQIVND (reference sequence). The length of the CDR3 is 10 residues.

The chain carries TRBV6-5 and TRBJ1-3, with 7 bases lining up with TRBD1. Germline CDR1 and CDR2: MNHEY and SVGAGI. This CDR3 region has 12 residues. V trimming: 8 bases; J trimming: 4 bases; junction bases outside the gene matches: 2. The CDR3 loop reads CASGDSGNTIYF. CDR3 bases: TGTGCCAGCGGGGACAGCGGAAACACCATATATTTT.

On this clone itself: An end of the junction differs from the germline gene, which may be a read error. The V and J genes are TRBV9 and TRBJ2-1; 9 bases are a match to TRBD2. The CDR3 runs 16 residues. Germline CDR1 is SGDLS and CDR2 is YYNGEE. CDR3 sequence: CATSESAGGGTDEQFF. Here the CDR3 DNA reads TGTGCCACCAGCGAGTCAGCGGGAGGTGGAACGGATGAGCAGTTCTTC. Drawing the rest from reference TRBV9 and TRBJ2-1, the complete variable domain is DSGVTQTPKHLITATGQRVTLRCSPRSGDLSVYWYQQSLDQGLQFLIQYYNGEERAKGNILERFSAQQFPDLHSELNLSSLELGDSALYFCATSESAGGGTDEQFFGPGTRLTVL.

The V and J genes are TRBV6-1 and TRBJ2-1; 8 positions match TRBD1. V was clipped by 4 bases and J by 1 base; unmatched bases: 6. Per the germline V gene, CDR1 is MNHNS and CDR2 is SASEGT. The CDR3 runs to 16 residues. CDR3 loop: CASSAPGGMSYNEQFF. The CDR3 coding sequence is TGTGCCAGCAGTGCTCCAGGGGGCATGTCCTACAATGAGCAGTTCTTC.

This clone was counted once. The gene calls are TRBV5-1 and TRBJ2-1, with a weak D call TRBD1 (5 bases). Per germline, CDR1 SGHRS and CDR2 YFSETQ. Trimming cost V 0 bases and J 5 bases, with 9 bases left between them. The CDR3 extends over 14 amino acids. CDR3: CASSLGTPDNEQFF. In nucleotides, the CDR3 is TGCGCCAGCAGCTTGGGGACACCCGACAATGAGCAGTTCTTC.

CDR3 DNA: TGCAGTGCTAGAGATATCTCTGAAGCTTTCTTT. Translated, it gives CSARDISEAFF. J is TRBJ1-1 and V is TRBV20-1; D unclear. V was pared by 0 bases and J by 6 bases, with 5 bases between. Germline V gives CDR1 DFQATT, CDR2 SNEGSKA (reference sequence). The CDR3 runs 11 residues.

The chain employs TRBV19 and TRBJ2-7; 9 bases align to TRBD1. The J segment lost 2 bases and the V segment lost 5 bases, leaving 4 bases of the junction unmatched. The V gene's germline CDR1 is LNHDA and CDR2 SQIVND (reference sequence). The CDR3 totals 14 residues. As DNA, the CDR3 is TGTGCCAGTAGTGCCGGGACAGGGACCTACGAGCAGTACTTC. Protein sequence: CASSAGTGTYEQYF. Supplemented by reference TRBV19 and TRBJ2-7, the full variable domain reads DGGITQSPKYLFRKEGQNVTLSCEQNLNHDAMYWYRQDPGQGLRLIYYSQIVNDFQKGDIAEGYSVSREKKESFPLTVTSAQKNPTAFYLCASSAGTGTYEQYFGPGTRLTVT.

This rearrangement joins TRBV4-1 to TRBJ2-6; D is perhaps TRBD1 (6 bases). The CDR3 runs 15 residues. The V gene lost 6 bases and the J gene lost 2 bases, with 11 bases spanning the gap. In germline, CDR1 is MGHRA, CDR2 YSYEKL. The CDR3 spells CASRQQGTGANVLTF. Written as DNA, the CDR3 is TGCGCCAGCAGACAACAGGGAACTGGGGCCAACGTCCTGACTTTC.

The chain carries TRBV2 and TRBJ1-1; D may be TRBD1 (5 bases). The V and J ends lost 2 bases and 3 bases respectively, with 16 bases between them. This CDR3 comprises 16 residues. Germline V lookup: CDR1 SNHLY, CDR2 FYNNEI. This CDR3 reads CASSESGVGSDTEAFF. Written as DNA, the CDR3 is TGTGCCAGCAGTGAATCGGGGGTGGGATCGGACACTGAAGCTTTCTTT.

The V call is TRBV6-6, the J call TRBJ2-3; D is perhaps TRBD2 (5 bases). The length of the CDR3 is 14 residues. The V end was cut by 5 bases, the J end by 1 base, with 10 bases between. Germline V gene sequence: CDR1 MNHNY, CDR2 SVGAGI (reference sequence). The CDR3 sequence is CASSPPEGTDTQYF. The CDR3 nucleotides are TGTGCCAGCAGTCCCCCGGAGGGCACAGATACGCAGTATTTT.

The CDR3 loop is CASSSQRGFVEQYF. As DNA, the CDR3 is TGTGCCAGCAGCTCCCAAAGGGGGTTTGTCGAGCAGTACTTC. J is TRBJ2-7 and V is TRBV5-8; D possibly corresponds to TRBD1 (6 bases). V was pared by 3 bases and J by 6 bases, with 16 bases between. The CDR3 is 14 residues long. The germline V gene has CDR1 SGHTS and CDR2 YDEGEE.

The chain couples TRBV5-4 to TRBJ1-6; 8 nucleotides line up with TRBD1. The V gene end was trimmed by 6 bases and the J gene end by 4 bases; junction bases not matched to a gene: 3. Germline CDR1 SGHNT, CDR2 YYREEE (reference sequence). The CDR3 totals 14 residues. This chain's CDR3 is CASTDRGYNSPLHF. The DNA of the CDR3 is TGTGCCAGCACAGACAGGGGATATAATTCACCCCTCCACTTT.

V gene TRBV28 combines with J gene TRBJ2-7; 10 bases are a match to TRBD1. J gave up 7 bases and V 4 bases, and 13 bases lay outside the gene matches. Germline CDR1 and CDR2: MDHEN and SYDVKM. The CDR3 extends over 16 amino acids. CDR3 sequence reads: CASSSIGTGAVGEQYF. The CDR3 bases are TGTGCCAGCAGTTCAATAGGGACAGGGGCTGTCGGGGAGCAGTACTTC.

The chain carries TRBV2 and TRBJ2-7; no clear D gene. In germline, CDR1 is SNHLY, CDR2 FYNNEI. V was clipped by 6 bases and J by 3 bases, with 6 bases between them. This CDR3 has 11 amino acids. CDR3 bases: TGTGCCAGCAGGGCATTCTACGAGCAGTACTTC. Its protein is CASRAFYEQYF.